Presented here are 16 T cell receptor beta chains from one specimen sequenced in a study of OX40 agonist ivuxolimab in advanced cancers. Repertoires were generated with immunoSEQ multiplex PCR, while TCRdb's copy carries only in-frame clones and drops some. The repertoire holds nearly 80,000 clones, with approximately 85% as singletons. This specimen consisted of CD4+ or CD8+ T cells sorted from blood, obtained in a trial of the OX40 agonist ivuxolimab. Receptors were obtained from an adult with an advanced solid tumor such as melanoma, head and neck, liver or kidney cancer.

The rearrangement joins TRBV5-1 to TRBJ2-7; 8 bases fit TRBD2. The CDR3 consists of 16 residues. The J segment lost 5 bases and the V segment lost 0 bases, leaving 10 bases of the junction unmatched. CDR1 is SGHRS, CDR2 YFSETQ, per germline. The CDR3 nucleotides read TGCGCCAGCAGCTTGGTGGCTAGCGGGTTTTTAGACGAGCAGTACTTC. Translation gives CASSLVASGFLDEQYF.

This clone occurred a few times. The V gene is TRBV11-3, the J gene TRBJ2-7; 8 positions match TRBD1. The CDR3 consists of 15 residues. The J segment lost 3 bases and the V segment lost 3 bases, leaving 7 bases of the junction unmatched. Germline V lookup: CDR1 SGHNT, CDR2 YENEEA. This CDR3 reads CASSFRQGRHYEQYF. The CDR3, as DNA: TGTGCCAGCAGCTTCAGACAGGGGCGACACTACGAGCAGTACTTC.

There are a few counts of this clone. The genes are TRBV7-9 and TRBJ2-5; 9 nucleotides align to TRBD1. In germline, CDR1 is SEHNR, CDR2 FQNEAQ (reference sequence). This CDR3 comprises 16 residues. J lost 4 bases, V lost 5 bases, and 11 bases had no gene match. The CDR3 here is CASSHDLRTGVETQYF. In DNA, the CDR3 is TGTGCCAGCAGCCACGACCTTAGGACAGGGGTAGAGACCCAGTACTTC.

The chain couples TRBV27 to TRBJ2-7, with a weak D call TRBD2 (5 bases). The CDR3 extends over 15 amino acids. CDR1 and CDR2 from the germline V gene are MNHEY and SMNVEV (reference sequence). V gave up 5 bases and J gave up 6 bases, with 20 bases separating them. The CDR3 DNA reads TGTGCCAGCAGTCCCAGACGAGCCCCCGCGGGCGAGCAGTACTTC. Translation gives CASSPRRAPAGEQYF.

The V gene is TRBV27, the J gene TRBJ2-1, with 9 bases that match TRBD1. V was pared by 5 bases and J by 1 base, with 6 bases of the junction left unmatched. The germline V gene has CDR1 MNHEY and CDR2 SMNVEV (reference sequence). CDR3 length: 16 amino acids. CDR3 loop: CASSKVQGASYNEQFF. DNA of the CDR3: TGTGCCAGCAGTAAAGTACAGGGGGCTTCCTACAATGAGCAGTTCTTC.

CDR3 DNA sequence: TGTGCCAGCAGTCCCCCGGTTAGGAGACTAGCGGGAGGGTACGAGCAGTACTTC. It translates to CASSPPVRRLAGGYEQYF. The J gene is TRBJ2-7, the V gene TRBV27; TRBD2 aligns across 14 bases. The germline CDR1 and CDR2 sequences are MNHEY and SMNVEV (reference sequence). The CDR3 consists of 18 residues. V shed 5 bases, J shed 4 bases, and the junction held 13 bases outside the gene matches.

Regarding this clone: A much larger clonotype is one base distant, so this may be a read error. The chain carries TRBV28 and TRBJ1-5, with TRBD1 matching over 7 bases. Germline-derived CDR1 and CDR2 are MDHEN and SYDVKM. This CDR3 spans 13 amino acids. CDR3 bases: TGTGCCAGCACCGACAGGGTGTTTCAGTCCCAGCATTTT. Its translation is CASTDRVFQSQHF.

The rearrangement joins TRBV4-1 to TRBJ2-5; 8 bases agree with TRBD2. From germline, CDR1 is MGHRA and CDR2 YSYEKL. CDR3 length: 16 residues. With V trimmed by 3 bases and J by 5 bases, 11 bases remained unmatched. The DNA of the CDR3 is TGCGCCAGCAGCCACGAACCGGGACTAGGGTTGGAGACCCAGTACTTC. Translating gives CASSHEPGLGLETQYF.

The V and J genes are TRBV5-4 and TRBJ2-1; D gene unclear. The germline CDR1 and CDR2 sequences are SGHNT and YYREEE (reference sequence). This CDR3 spans 13 amino acids. Deletions cut 4 bases from V and 3 bases from J, with 8 bases between. CDR3 DNA: TGTGCCAGCAGCCAGAAGTTCTACAATGAGCAGTTCTTC. This gives the protein CASSQKFYNEQFF.

This clone was detected only once. The chain recombines TRBV7-2 with TRBJ2-1, with D possibly being TRBD1 (5 bases). Trimming removed 2 bases from V and 8 bases from J, with 13 bases in between. Germline assignment: CDR1 SGHTA and CDR2 FQGNSA. CDR3 length equals 14 residues. The CDR3 sequence: CASSLLQVIDEQFF. The CDR3 nucleotides read TGTGCCAGCAGCTTATTACAGGTTATCGATGAGCAGTTCTTC.

The rearrangement joins TRBV28 to TRBJ2-1; the match to TRBD2 covers 15 bases. The CDR3 covers 15 residues. The V and J ends lost 5 bases and 14 bases, in that order; junction bases with no gene match: 10. Germline V gives CDR1 MDHEN, CDR2 SYDVKM. The CDR3 DNA reads TGTGCCAGCAGTCCCGGACTAGCGGGAGGGCCAAAGAAGTTCTTC. Residues: CASSPGLAGGPKKFF. The full variable domain, its missing parts supplied by reference TRBV28 and TRBJ2-1, is DVKVTQSSRYLVKRTGEKVFLECVQDMDHENMFWYRQDPGLGLRLIYFSYDVKMKEKGDIPEGYSVSREKKERFSLILESASTNQTSMYLCASSPGLAGGPKKFFGPGTRLTVL.

Details on this clone: Other DNA sequences in the same sample also yield this CDR3. The chain is built from TRBV7-2 and TRBJ2-7; D not resolved. V was cut by 0 bases and J by 7 bases, with 7 bases left in between. Germline lookup yields CDR1 SGHTA and CDR2 FQGNSA. The CDR3 is 12 amino acids. In nucleotides, the CDR3 is TGTGCCAGCAGCTTAGCGGTTGGGGAGCAGTACTTC. Translating gives CASSLAVGEQYF. The full variable domain, completed using reference TRBV7-2 and TRBJ2-7, is GAGVSQSPSNKVTEKGKDVELRCDPISGHTALYWYRQSLGQGLEFLIYFQGNSAPDKSGLPSDRFSAERTGGSVSTLTIQRTQQEDSAVYLCASSLAVGEQYFGPGTRLTVT.

This clone was counted between two and nine times. This chain connects TRBV10-3 to TRBJ2-3; TRBD2 is a possible D gene (6 bases). CDR3 length equals 15 residues. The V gene lost 5 bases and the J gene lost 7 bases, with 19 bases spanning the gap. Germline V lookup: CDR1 ENHRY, CDR2 SYGVKD. CDR3 residues: CAISSVISGTYTQYF. CDR3 coding DNA: TGTGCCATCAGTAGTGTCATTAGCGGAACTTATACGCAGTATTTT.

The genes are TRBV7-9 and TRBJ2-5, with D possibly matching TRBD2 (6 bases). Germline V CDR1 and CDR2: SEHNR, FQNEAQ (reference sequence). V was pared by 5 bases and J by 2 bases, with 12 bases between. CDR3 length equals 14 residues. The CDR3 protein is CASSIFGGQETQYF. CDR3 DNA: TGTGCCAGCAGCATTTTCGGGGGACAAGAGACCCAGTACTTC.

The chain uses TRBV28 and TRBJ2-3, with 7 bases lining up with TRBD2. The CDR3 is made up of 16 amino acids. V trimming: 6 bases; J trimming: 5 bases; junction bases outside the gene matches: 14. Germline V gene sequence: CDR1 MDHEN, CDR2 SYDVKM. CDR3 amino acids: CASSLQRGRGRDTQYF. Here the CDR3 DNA reads TGTGCCAGCAGCCTACAAAGGGGTCGCGGGAGAGATACGCAGTATTTT.

The chain uses TRBV5-6 and TRBJ1-1; 8 positions match TRBD1. Looked up from germline, CDR1 is SGHDT and CDR2 is YYEEEE. The CDR3 covers 14 residues. Unmatched junction bases numbered 12, after V lost 9 bases and J lost 5 bases. The CDR3 coding sequence is TGTGCCATCTCGCTCAGGGGGCTGCGGACTGAAGCTTTCTTT. Its translation is CAISLRGLRTEAFF.